The sequence of this TCR beta chain was determined in a study of response to subunit inactivated influenza vaccine. Only a few counts were recorded for this clonotype. One entry per CDR3 protein results from TCRdb running MiXCR on the RT-PCR reads. This sample has more than 600,000 distinct CDR3 sequences, with about 18% found just once. V lost 4 bases, J lost 7 bases, and 10 bases stayed unmatched. This CDR3 spans 15 amino acids. Germline CDR1 and CDR2: SGHRS and YFSETQ. The rearrangement uses TRBV5-1 and TRBJ2-2, with 7 bases fitting TRBD2. The specimen was PBMCs from blood, collected more than 4 days after vaccination. This clonotype originated in a man in his fifties or sixties who received an inactivated influenza vaccine. CDR3 in DNA: TGCGCCAGCAGCGAGGGGACTACGGGAGGCGGGGAGCTGTTTTTT. Translation: CASSEGTTGGGELFF. The variable domain in full, with the rest retrieved from reference TRBV5-1 and TRBJ2-2, is KAGVTQTPRYLIKTRGQQVTLSCSPISGHRSVSWYQQTPGQGLQFLFEYFSETQRNKGNFPGRFSGRQFSNSRSEMNVSTLELGDSALYLCASSEGTTGGGELFFGEGSRLTVL.